This T cell receptor (beta chain) originates from a study of blood T cells in healthy people across ages. The CDR3 runs to 16 residues. V was pared by 0 bases and J by 4 bases, with 5 bases of the junction left unmatched. Germline V gives CDR1 LGHDT, CDR2 YNNKEL (reference sequence). Through a sample-barcoded 5' primer and a J-beta primer mix, a second PCR was run for roughly 6 to 11 cycles. TCRdb re-called the 5' RACE reads through MiXCR, storing one row per CDR3 protein. The sample lists 730,000 or so distinct CDR3 sequences, roughly 43% occurring once. The specimen was blood. The sequence derives from a woman aged 55 to 70 in good health. The gene calls are TRBV3-1 and TRBJ1-4; 7 bases map to TRBD1. CDR3 protein: CASSQDPRDSNEKLFF. The CDR3 DNA reads TGTGCCAGCAGCCAAGATCCCCGGGACAGTAATGAAAAACTGTTTTTT.